Listed here are 2 T cell receptor beta chains from one sample, sequenced in a study of OX40 agonist ivuxolimab in advanced cancers. Libraries were prepared by immunoSEQ multiplex PCR; TCRdb keeps only in-frame clonotypes and omits some of them. The repertoire has around 76,000 clones, roughly 80% of them found once; the top ten carry approximately 5.6%. The specimen comprised CD4+ or CD8+ T cells sorted from blood, sampled in a trial of the OX40 agonist ivuxolimab. The receptors shown here come from an adult with an advanced solid tumor such as melanoma, head and neck, liver or kidney cancer.

This chain uses TRBV7-7 with TRBJ2-3; D is unresolved. The ends were cut back, 5 bases at V and 0 bases at J, with 12 bases in the middle. This CDR3 is built from 15 residues. From germline, CDR1 is SSHAT and CDR2 FNYEAQ (reference sequence). CDR3 DNA: TGTGCCAGCAGCCCTACAGAGTCTAGCACAGATACGCAGTATTTT. This encodes CASSPTESSTDTQYF.

The rearrangement joins TRBV6-4 to TRBJ2-1; 9 bases align to TRBD2. This CDR3 has 16 amino acids. J lost 3 bases, V lost 6 bases, and 9 bases had no gene match. Looked up from germline, CDR1 is MRHNA and CDR2 is SNTAGT. CDR3 amino acids: CASSLLAGVDYNEQFF. The CDR3 DNA is TGTGCCAGCAGCCTATTAGCGGGAGTAGACTACAATGAGCAGTTCTTC.